This T cell receptor beta chain was retrieved from a study of lymphopenia after photon versus proton radiotherapy. Clones were sequenced by immunoSEQ multiplex PCR, and TCRdb holds only the in-frame ones, with some missing. The data show around 70,000 clones, with about nine tenths seen just once and roughly 3% held by the top ten. This clone was counted a single time. What it recognizes is unknown. Study-wide results and limits: Oligoclonal CD8+ Temra expansion after nadir drove photon patients' diversity drop. Photon-treated patients lost naive T cells and TCR diversity; proton-treated stayed stable.

The germline V gene has CDR1 PRHDT and CDR2 FYEKMQ (reference sequence). The V gene end was trimmed by 4 bases and the J gene end by 5 bases; junction bases not matched to a gene: 16. CDR3 length: 18 residues. The TCR originated in an older woman with pancreatic cancer. The rearrangement joins TRBV13 to TRBJ1-4; 7 bases match TRBD1. This sample comprised peripheral blood, obtained from a patient treated with photon-based radiotherapy. The CDR3 sequence: CASSSRTSFDRVNEKLFF. CDR3 bases: TGTGCCAGCAGCTCCCGTACCTCCTTTGACAGGGTAAATGAAAAACTGTTTTTT.